This TCR beta chain was observed in a study of T cell responses to AZD1222 COVID-19 vaccine. Germline-derived CDR1 and CDR2 are SGHKS and YYEKEE (reference sequence). The V end was cut by 4 bases, the J end by 7 bases, with 17 bases between. The CDR3 spans 14 residues. The data were produced by immunoSEQ multiplex PCR, yet TCRdb's version contains in-frame clones alone and is incomplete. The top ten hold around 1.5% of the sample, which has about 110,000 clones, about 87% seen once. The sample holds one count of this clone. This receptor was taken from an adult in good health. Material: peripheral blood, obtained on day 0 of AZD1222 vaccination. The V call is TRBV5-5, the J call TRBJ1-2; D call uncertain. This CDR3 reads CASSLWLGGGGYTF. The CDR3 DNA follows: TGTGCCAGCAGCCTATGGTTAGGTGGCGGTGGCTACACCTTC.